One T cell receptor (beta chain) is described in this entry. Antigen unknown. Profiling relied on immunoSEQ multiplex PCR, and the TCRdb table lists in-frame clones only, not all of them. Of fewer than 40,000 clones listed, around 95% are singletons. The V end was cut by 3 bases, the J end by 5 bases, with 13 bases between. This CDR3 spans 14 amino acids. Germline V gene lookup returns CDR1 PRHDT and CDR2 FYEKMQ (reference sequence). This sample stems from a study of T cells in tuberculosis. Study as a whole: CD1B tetramers identified T cells specific for mycobacterial lipid GMM. General observations from the study: The TCR-beta difference was not significant; alpha differences partly reflected length.

The J gene is TRBJ1-1, the V gene TRBV13; D remains ambiguous. This receptor was obtained from a donor under 30 with latent tuberculosis or without tuberculosis infection. Sequencing was performed on PBMCs. CDR3 protein: CASSLGGRGTEAFF. The CDR3 nucleotides read TGTGCCAGCAGCTTGGGAGGGCGGGGTACTGAAGCTTTCTTT.